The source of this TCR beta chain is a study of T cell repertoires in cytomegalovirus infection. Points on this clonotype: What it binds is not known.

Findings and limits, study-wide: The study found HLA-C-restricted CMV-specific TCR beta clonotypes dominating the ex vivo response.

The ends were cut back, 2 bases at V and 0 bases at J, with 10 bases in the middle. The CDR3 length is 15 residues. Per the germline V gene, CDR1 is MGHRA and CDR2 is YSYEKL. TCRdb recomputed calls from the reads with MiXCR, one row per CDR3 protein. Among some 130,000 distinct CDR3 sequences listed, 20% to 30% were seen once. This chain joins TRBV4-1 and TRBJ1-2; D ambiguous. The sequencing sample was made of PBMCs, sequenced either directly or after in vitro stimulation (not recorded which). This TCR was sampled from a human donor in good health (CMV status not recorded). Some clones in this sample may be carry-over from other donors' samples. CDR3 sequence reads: CASSQPSGANYGYTF. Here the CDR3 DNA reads TGCGCCAGCAGCCAACCTTCAGGAGCTAACTATGGCTACACCTTC.